The 24 T cell receptor beta chains presented below share a single source sample, sequenced in a study of OX40 agonist ivuxolimab in advanced cancers. Profiled with immunoSEQ multiplex PCR; TCRdb holds only in-frame clones, not every one. The table includes tens of thousands of clones, approximately 90% detected once. The source was CD4+ or CD8+ T cells sorted from blood, collected in a trial of the OX40 agonist ivuxolimab. The receptors were gathered from an adult with an advanced solid tumor such as melanoma, head and neck, liver or kidney cancer.

V and J are TRBV7-2 and TRBJ2-3; 7 bases match TRBD1. The V segment lost 6 bases and the J segment 3 bases; nucleotides outside the gene matches: 9. The CDR3 loop spans 15 amino acids. Germline CDR1 is SGHTA and CDR2 is FQGNSA. The CDR3 DNA reads as TGTGCCAGCAGTTTGCAGGGGGTTTCGACAGATACGCAGTATTTT. Its translation: CASSLQGVSTDTQYF.

The chain carries TRBV30 and TRBJ2-2; D is undetermined. Germline CDR1 reads GTSNPN; CDR2 reads SVGIG (reference sequence). V was cut by 2 bases and J by 5 bases, with 12 bases left in between. The CDR3 has 14 residues. DNA of the CDR3: TGTGCCTGGAGTTTAGGAGTACGGACCGGGGAGCTGTTTTTT. Protein sequence: CAWSLGVRTGELFF.

The chain joins TRBV5-6 to TRBJ2-7; unclear D gene. This CDR3 spans 14 amino acids. CDR1 and CDR2 (germline): SGHDT, YYEEEE. Trimming removed 2 bases from V and 2 bases from J, with 11 bases in between. CDR3 DNA: TGTGCCAGCAGCTTTGGACCCGACCCCTACGAGCAGTACTTC. Residues: CASSFGPDPYEQYF.

The chain carries TRBV19 and TRBJ2-3; D is unresolved. This CDR3 spans 14 amino acids. Germline CDR1 reads LNHDA; CDR2 reads SQIVND (reference sequence). The V end was cut by 4 bases, the J end by 2 bases, with 10 bases between. CDR3 nucleotides: TGTGCCAGTAGTACCCTAAGCGACACAGATACGCAGTATTTT. It codes for CASSTLSDTDTQYF.

This chain uses TRBV2 with TRBJ2-3; no definite D call. The CDR3 is 13 amino acids. CDR1 is SNHLY and CDR2 is FYNNEI in the germline V gene. The V end lost 10 bases, the J end lost 5 bases, and 16 bases lay between the germline ends. CDR3 in DNA: TGTGCCATCCCATCCGGACGAGGAGATACGCAGTATTTT. Amino acids: CAIPSGRGDTQYF.

J is TRBJ1-4 and V is TRBV19; the D is unclear. The CDR3 covers 15 residues. CDR1 LNHDA and CDR2 SQIVND come from the germline V gene (reference sequence). Trimming removed 5 bases at V and 0 bases at J, with 10 bases between. The CDR3 region has the DNA TGTGCCAGTAGTCCGTTGACCGCAACTAATGAAAAACTGTTTTTT. It translates to CASSPLTATNEKLFF.

This clone was counted a single time. The rearrangement links TRBV5-4 to TRBJ2-7, with 7 bases fitting TRBD2. The CDR3 spans 14 residues. In germline, CDR1 is SGHNT, CDR2 YYREEE (reference sequence). Unmatched junction bases numbered 2, after V lost 0 bases and J lost 2 bases. DNA for the CDR3: TGTGCCAGCAGCTTGGGGGGGGGTCCCTACGAGCAGTACTTC. Translating it yields CASSLGGGPYEQYF.

The chain uses TRBV30 and TRBJ1-1; 9 nucleotides line up with TRBD1. V was clipped by 3 bases and J by 8 bases; unmatched bases: 7. Germline V gene lookup returns CDR1 GTSNPN and CDR2 SVGIG (reference sequence). The CDR3 extends over 13 amino acids. The chain's CDR3 is CAWRGDRAREAFF. CDR3 coding DNA: TGTGCCTGGAGGGGGGACAGGGCCCGGGAAGCTTTCTTT.

The rearrangement uses TRBV11-2 and TRBJ2-1; D tentatively reads TRBD1 or TRBD2 (5 bases each). Deletions cut 2 bases from V and 2 bases from J, with 10 bases between. CDR1 and CDR2 from the germline V gene are SGHAT and FQNNGV. CDR3 length: 15 residues. CDR3 sequence reads: CASSLSGLTYNEQFF. The CDR3 region has the DNA TGTGCCAGCAGCTTATCGGGGCTCACCTACAATGAGCAGTTCTTC.

This chain links TRBV6-5 with TRBJ2-3; 7 bases align to TRBD1. The CDR3 loop spans 16 amino acids. V was pared by 2 bases and J by 1 base, with 6 bases of the junction left unmatched. Germline values: CDR1 MNHEY, CDR2 SVGAGI. CDR3 nucleotides: TGTGCCAGCAGTTACAGAGACAGGGCTGGCACAGATACGCAGTATTTT. This translates into CASSYRDRAGTDTQYF.

The gene calls are TRBV6-1 and TRBJ2-7; no firm D call. The germline gives CDR1 MNHNS, CDR2 SASEGT. V was cut by 6 bases and J by 4 bases, with 10 bases left in between. The CDR3 sequence is 12 residues long. The CDR3 DNA is TGTGCCAGCAGACAGACCGTTTACGAGCAGTACTTC. Amino acid sequence: CASRQTVYEQYF.

The chain carries TRBV25-1 and TRBJ1-6, with TRBD1 matching over 7 bases. Per the germline V gene, CDR1 is MGHDK and CDR2 is SYGVNS. V was pared by 8 bases and J by 6 bases, with 7 bases of the junction left unmatched. The CDR3 loop spans 14 amino acids. DNA of the CDR3: TGTGCCAGCTTACAGGGGACACCTAATTCACCCCTCCACTTT. It yields the protein CASLQGTPNSPLHF.

This chain joins TRBV11-1 and TRBJ1-4, with TRBD1 identical over 7 bases. Germline CDR1 and CDR2: SGHAT and FQDESV (reference sequence). J gave up 6 bases and V 5 bases, and 9 bases lay outside the gene matches. The CDR3 is made up of 15 amino acids. The CDR3 region has the DNA TGTGCCAGCAGCATCTCCGGGACAGAGGATGAAAAACTGTTTTTT. Amino acid sequence: CASSISGTEDEKLFF.

The table lists this clone with a count of one. Distinct nucleotide sequences in the sample also encode this CDR3. The J gene is TRBJ1-2, the V gene TRBV7-8, with no clear D. Per germline, CDR1 SGHVS and CDR2 FQNEAQ. The ends were cut back, 1 base at V and 8 bases at J, with 20 bases in the middle. The CDR3 extends over 16 amino acids. CDR3 DNA sequence: TGTGCCAGCAGCTTAGGTCGGCGTTGGGCAATGGACGGCTACACCTTC. Translation: CASSLGRRWAMDGYTF.

V gene TRBV7-2 combines with J gene TRBJ2-1, with D tentatively TRBD1 (6 bases). Germline V gives CDR1 SGHTA, CDR2 FQGNSA. V was trimmed by 5 bases and J by 14 bases, leaving 13 bases between them. The CDR3 length is 11 residues. The CDR3 DNA is TGTGCCAGCAGCGCCGGACAGATTGAGTTCTTC. It encodes CASSAGQIEFF.

J is TRBJ1-6 and V is TRBV6-1; TRBD1 matches 9 bases. Germline CDR1 MNHNS, CDR2 SASEGT. J lost 7 bases, V lost 9 bases, and 4 bases had no gene match. This CDR3 contains 13 residues. The CDR3 protein is CASDRGVNSPLHF. The CDR3 DNA reads as TGTGCCAGTGACAGGGGGGTCAATTCACCCCTCCACTTT.

J is TRBJ1-3 and V is TRBV4-1; D unresolved. This CDR3 has 13 residues. From germline, CDR1 is MGHRA and CDR2 YSYEKL. Trimming left V 3 bases short and J 5 bases short, with 8 bases between. The DNA of the CDR3 is TGCGCCAGCAGCCAGGAACAGAGAAACACCATATATTTT. As protein: CASSQEQRNTIYF.

Here the CDR3 reads CASSQTVQGGEPQHF. For the CDR3, the DNA is TGTGCCAGCAGCCAAACGGTCCAGGGGGGGGAGCCCCAGCATTTT. This chain connects TRBV27 to TRBJ1-5, with 7 bases matching TRBD1. This CDR3 has 15 amino acids. Germline V gives CDR1 MNHEY, CDR2 SMNVEV (reference sequence). V shed 6 bases and J 8 bases; nucleotides not matched to a gene: 13.

This chain joins TRBV5-1 and TRBJ1-1; tentative D call: TRBD1 (6 bases). This CDR3 has 14 residues. Per germline, CDR1 SGHRS and CDR2 YFSETQ. Trimming shortened V by 4 bases and J by 8 bases, and 18 bases separated the two germline ends. CDR3 DNA sequence: TGCGCCAGCAGCCCGGAGGGGGAAGGGGACGAAGCTTTCTTT. Translated: CASSPEGEGDEAFF.

The chain employs TRBV28 and TRBJ2-5; 10 bases fit TRBD1. There are 15 residues in the CDR3. Germline assignment: CDR1 MDHEN and CDR2 SYDVKM. Losses at the gene ends were 5 bases for V and 0 bases for J; bases not matched to a gene: 3. The CDR3 DNA reads TGTGCCAGCAGTCGGGACAGGGGCTACCAAGAGACCCAGTACTTC. The encoded protein is CASSRDRGYQETQYF. Supplemented by reference TRBV28 and TRBJ2-5, the full variable domain reads DVKVTQSSRYLVKRTGEKVFLECVQDMDHENMFWYRQDPGLGLRLIYFSYDVKMKEKGDIPEGYSVSREKKERFSLILESASTNQTSMYLCASSRDRGYQETQYFGPGTRLLVL.

This clone turned up a few times. This chain joins TRBV30 and TRBJ2-2; 7 nucleotides agree with TRBD2. V shed 4 bases and J 3 bases; nucleotides not matched to a gene: 8. Germline V gene data show CDR1 as GTSNPN and CDR2 as SVGIG (reference sequence). The CDR3 has 15 amino acids. CDR3 bases: TGTGCCTGGATACGGCGGGGGTTGGACACCGGGGAGCTGTTTTTT. Translation: CAWIRRGLDTGELFF.

The V call is TRBV7-9, the J call TRBJ2-5, with 9 bases matching TRBD1. V was clipped by 5 bases and J by 4 bases; unmatched bases: 8. Germline assignment: CDR1 SEHNR and CDR2 FQNEAQ (reference sequence). CDR3 length: 15 amino acids. The CDR3 spells CASSRDRDLRETQYF. CDR3 DNA: TGTGCCAGCAGCCGGGACAGGGATCTGCGAGAGACCCAGTACTTC.

J is TRBJ2-1 and V is TRBV7-2; no clear D gene. CDR3 length: 12 amino acids. Trimming removed 2 bases at V and 9 bases at J, with 8 bases between. CDR1 is SGHTA and CDR2 is FQGNSA in the germline V gene. As DNA, the CDR3 is TGTGCCAGCAGCTTACCGGTGGGTGAGCAGTTCTTC. Translating it yields CASSLPVGEQFF. Full variable domain (remainder filled in from reference TRBV7-2 and TRBJ2-1): GAGVSQSPSNKVTEKGKDVELRCDPISGHTALYWYRQSLGQGLEFLIYFQGNSAPDKSGLPSDRFSAERTGGSVSTLTIQRTQQEDSAVYLCASSLPVGEQFFGPGTRLTVL.

The V and J genes are TRBV5-8 and TRBJ2-7, with D perhaps matching TRBD2 (5 bases). CDR3 size: 14 residues. Germline CDR1 SGHTS, CDR2 YDEGEE. V gave up 3 bases and J gave up 2 bases, with 12 bases separating them. The CDR3 protein is CASSSFAGTYEQYF. CDR3 bases: TGTGCCAGCAGCTCCTTTGCGGGTACCTACGAGCAGTACTTC. Variable domain in full (rest from reference TRBV5-8 and TRBJ2-7): EAGVTQSPTHLIKTRGQQATLRCSPISGHTSVYWYQQALGLGLQFLLWYDEGEERNRGNFPPRFSGRQFPNYSSELNVNALELEDSALYLCASSSFAGTYEQYFGPGTRLTVT.